The 8 T cell receptor beta chains below come from one sample, sequenced in a study of blood T cells in healthy people across ages. A second about 6 to 11 cycle PCR used barcoded and J-beta primers. A single record per CDR3 protein comes from TCRdb applying MiXCR to the 5' RACE reads. Here the sample spans more than 1 million distinct CDR3 sequences, 45% being singletons. The sample taken for sequencing was blood. All receptors come from a woman aged 60-75 years in good health.

This clonotype has just a few counts. The chain recombines TRBV5-1 with TRBJ1-1, with D perhaps TRBD1 (6 bases). The CDR3 sequence is 13 residues long. Germline V gives CDR1 SGHRS, CDR2 YFSETQ. V lost 2 bases and J 6 bases, leaving 11 bases between the germline ends. This chain's CDR3 is CASSLQGNSEAFF. CDR3 DNA: TGCGCCAGCAGCTTACAGGGAAATTCTGAAGCTTTCTTT.

This clonotype was detected only once. The CDR3 sequence is CASSFPDGGSTTDTQYF. CDR3 in DNA: TGTGCCAGCAGCTTCCCGGACGGCGGATCAACCACAGATACGCAGTATTTT. The chain links TRBV7-8 to TRBJ2-3; the D is unclear. Germline CDR1 and CDR2: SGHVS and FQNEAQ. This CDR3 has 17 residues. V shed 3 bases and J shed 2 bases, with 18 bases lying between them.

The chain carries TRBV10-3 and TRBJ2-1; TRBD2 agrees at 13 bases. There are 17 residues in the CDR3. The V segment lost 1 base and the J segment 9 bases; nucleotides outside the gene matches: 9. Per germline, CDR1 ENHRY and CDR2 SYGVKD. For the CDR3, the DNA is TGTGCCATCAGTGAGTTTTTAGGGACTAGCGGGACAGGTGAGCAGTTCTTC. Translating it yields CAISEFLGTSGTGEQFF.

In regard to this clonotype: A junction end diverges from the germline sequence, so it may reflect a read error. The chain links TRBV29-1 to TRBJ2-4; D tentatively reads TRBD1 or TRBD2 (5 bases each). The CDR3 spans 14 residues. The germline V gene encodes CDR1 SQVTM and CDR2 ANQGSEA. CDR3: CGVSEGPVKNIQYF. CDR3 DNA sequence: TGCGGCGTTTCTGAGGGACCGGTCAAAAACATTCAGTACTTC.

V and J are TRBV7-9 and TRBJ2-7; 7 nucleotides match TRBD1. This CDR3 spans 14 amino acids. The germline CDR1 and CDR2 sequences are SEHNR and FQNEAQ (reference sequence). V lost 7 bases to trimming and J lost 7 bases; unmatched junction nucleotides: 13. As DNA, the CDR3 is TGTGCCAGCACCCTGGACAGGACAAATGGGGAGCAGTACTTC. It translates to CASTLDRTNGEQYF.

This chain uses TRBV7-2 with TRBJ2-1; maybe TRBD2 (6 bases). Trimming pared 6 bases from V and 13 bases from J, leaving 13 bases between. Per germline, CDR1 SGHTA and CDR2 FQGNSA. The CDR3 is made up of 11 amino acids. CDR3 sequence: CASSSFGSQFF. The CDR3 nucleotides are TGTGCCAGCAGTTCCTTCGGGAGTCAGTTCTTC.

This chain links TRBV19 with TRBJ2-4, with a tentative D call TRBD1 (5 bases). The DNA end lines up better with TRBJ2-7; the J call may be wrong. CDR3 size: 14 residues. Germline CDR1 LNHDA, CDR2 SQIVND (reference sequence). The CDR3 nucleotides are TGTGCCAGTAGTATCGACAGTGAAACCTACGAGCAGTACTTC. Protein: CASSIDSETYEQYF.

On this clonotype itself: A read error may account for a junction end that differs from germline. The rearrangement uses TRBV10-3 and TRBJ2-5, with D tentatively TRBD2 (5 bases). CDR3 length equals 15 residues. Per germline, CDR1 ENHRY and CDR2 SYGVKD. CDR3 loop: CATSGWRAGKETQYF. The CDR3 DNA reads TGTGCCACCAGTGGGTGGCGGGCCGGGAAAGAGACCCAGTACTTC.